A single T cell receptor (beta chain) is shown here with its context. Germline CDR1 is MNHEY and CDR2 is SMNVEV (reference sequence). This CDR3 comprises 15 residues. The V gene lost 2 bases and the J gene lost 5 bases, with 15 bases spanning the gap. These data are taken from a study of blood T cell repertoires in COVID-19. Libraries were prepared by immunoSEQ multiplex PCR; TCRdb keeps only in-frame clonotypes and omits some of them. Found here are 200,000 to 250,000 clones, 80% to 90% of them singletons; the top ten hold 4.4%. The receptor was derived from a man in his fifties with acute or convalescent COVID-19. Sequenced: peripheral blood. The chain recombines TRBV27 with TRBJ1-1; D is uncertain. The CDR3 DNA reads TGTGCCAGCAGTTTAACGGTTCAAGTCATAACTGAAGCTTTCTTT. The encoded protein is CASSLTVQVITEAFF.